This T cell receptor beta chain was found in a study of cytomegalovirus exposure and HLA in healthy donors. Among the 100 to 150 subjects of the validation cohort, separate from the approximately 700-subject first cohort, were the donors. Measured with immunoSEQ multiplex PCR; TCRdb has only the in-frame clones, and not every one. The table has 130,000 or so clones, 85% to 90% seen once. Broader study findings: According to a subsequent analysis, TCR clusters from the first cohort were inclined to appear together in the 90 to 150 validation repertoires. The authors listed approximately 160 TCR beta chains as cytomegalovirus-associated.

A word on this clone: Its specificity is not known.

This CDR3 contains 15 residues. In germline, CDR1 is MDHEN, CDR2 SYDVKM. V dropped 5 bases and J dropped 6 bases, with 20 bases sitting between them. The specimen sequenced was PBMCs. The chain uses TRBV28 and TRBJ2-7, with D possibly TRBD2 on 7 matching bases. The receptor was isolated from a woman aged 25 to 39 in good health and CMV-seropositive. CDR3 amino acids: CASSQRGRGGTEQYF. CDR3 bases: TGTGCCAGCAGTCAAAGGGGTAGGGGGGGGACCGAGCAGTACTTC.